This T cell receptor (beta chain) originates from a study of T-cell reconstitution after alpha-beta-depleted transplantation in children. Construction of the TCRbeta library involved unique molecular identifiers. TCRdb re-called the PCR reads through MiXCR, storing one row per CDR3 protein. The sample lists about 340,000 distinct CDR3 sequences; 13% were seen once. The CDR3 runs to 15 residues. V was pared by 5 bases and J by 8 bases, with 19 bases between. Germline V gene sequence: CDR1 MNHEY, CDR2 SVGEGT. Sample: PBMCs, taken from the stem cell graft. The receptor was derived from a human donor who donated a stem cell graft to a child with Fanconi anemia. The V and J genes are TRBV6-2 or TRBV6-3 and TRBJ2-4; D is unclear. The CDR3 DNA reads TGTGCCAGCAGTCCATCCCCCGACGGTAATTACATTCAGTACTTC. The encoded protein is CASSPSPDGNYIQYF.